This T cell receptor beta chain was sequenced for a study of shared clonotypes between healthy human individuals. Partitioning of CD4+ cells yielded a CD45RA+ naive subset and a CD45RA-negative memory subset. At a deep level, the assay was run. Several immunoSEQ 96-well plates shared each subset's DNA, each plate a replicate. TCRdb's copy holds only in-frame clones and misses some; the assay was immunoSEQ multiplex PCR. The sample consists of approximately 2.1 million clones, 90% to 95% of them appearing once. Source material: naive CD4+ T cells from PBMCs. Subset indicated: CD45RA+ positively selected. This TCR came from a man between 18 and 29 years old in good health. Some clones in this sample may be carry-over from other donors' samples.

In DNA, the CDR3 is TGTGCCAGCAGTGGGGGGGGGACACCCTCCTACGAGCAGTACTTC. It yields the protein CASSGGGTPSYEQYF. The genes are TRBV6-1 and TRBJ2-7; perhaps TRBD2 as D (7 bases). The CDR3 is 15 residues long. Germline loops: CDR1 MNHNS, CDR2 SASEGT. Trimming shortened V by 4 bases and J by 0 bases, and 13 bases separated the two germline ends.